Presented here are 20 T cell receptor beta chains from one specimen sequenced in a study of blood T cell repertoires in COVID-19. Using immunoSEQ multiplex PCR, the repertoire was profiled, and TCRdb retains in-frame clones only, with some absent. The repertoire has roughly 71,000 clones, approximately 86% of them found once; the top ten carry approximately 31%. The sequencing sample was made of peripheral blood. The receptors originated from a middle-aged man with acute or convalescent COVID-19.

This chain links TRBV11-2 with TRBJ2-4; 10 bases line up with TRBD1. Looked up from germline, CDR1 is SGHAT and CDR2 is FQNNGV. V lost 0 bases, J lost 8 bases, and 7 bases stayed unmatched. The CDR3 covers 16 residues. CDR3 amino acids: CASSLETGGGGDIQYF. DNA of the CDR3: TGTGCCAGCAGCTTAGAGACAGGGGGCGGTGGAGACATTCAGTACTTC. Variable domain in full (rest from reference TRBV11-2 and TRBJ2-4): EAGVAQSPRYKIIEKRQSVAFWCNPISGHATLYWYQQILGQGPKLLIQFQNNGVVDDSQLPKDRFSAERLKGVDSTLKIQPAKLEDSAVYLCASSLETGGGGDIQYFGAGTRLSVL.

The rearrangement links TRBV5-6 to TRBJ1-1, with 9 bases aligning to TRBD1. Germline V CDR1 and CDR2: SGHDT, YYEEEE. The junction had 7 bases not matched to a gene; V was cut back by 4 bases and J by 0 bases. The CDR3 covers 16 residues. The CDR3: CASSPDRGLMNTEAFF. CDR3 bases: TGTGCCAGCAGCCCGGACAGGGGACTAATGAACACTGAAGCTTTCTTT.

The chain carries TRBV27 and TRBJ1-6; 8 bases are shared with TRBD1. The length of the CDR3 is 15 residues. V gave up 3 bases and J gave up 8 bases; unmatched junction bases: 6. Germline loops: CDR1 MNHEY, CDR2 SMNVEV (reference sequence). CDR3 amino acids: CASSFTGTGHSPLHF. The CDR3, as DNA: TGTGCCAGCAGTTTCACCGGGACAGGTCATTCACCCCTCCACTTT.

The chain is built from TRBV27 and TRBJ2-7, with TRBD1 identical over 9 bases. The CDR3 has 16 amino acids. Germline V gene lookup returns CDR1 MNHEY and CDR2 SMNVEV (reference sequence). V gave up 3 bases and J gave up 0 bases; unmatched junction bases: 6. The CDR3 DNA is TGTGCCAGCAGTTTGACAGGGGGGATCGGCTCCTACGAGCAGTACTTC. It is translated as CASSLTGGIGSYEQYF.

V gene TRBV24-1 combines with J gene TRBJ2-7, with D possibly being TRBD2 (5 bases). CDR3 length: 15 residues. CDR1 KGHDR and CDR2 SFDVKD come from the germline V gene. The V gene lost 4 bases and the J gene lost 1 base, with 13 bases spanning the gap. CDR3 in DNA: TGTGCCACCAGTGACCCTGGTTCGGGGTCCTACGAGCAGTACTTC. Protein product: CATSDPGSGSYEQYF.

V gene TRBV5-1 combines with J gene TRBJ1-6; 11 bases line up with TRBD1. The CDR3 consists of 20 residues. The trim removed 0 bases at V and 1 base at J, leaving 9 bases unmatched. The germline V gene encodes CDR1 SGHRS and CDR2 YFSETQ. The CDR3 sequence is CASSLGAGGQGASYNSPLHF. CDR3 bases: TGCGCCAGCAGCTTGGGGGCAGGTGGACAGGGGGCATCCTATAATTCACCCCTCCACTTT.

The chain is built from TRBV11-2 and TRBJ2-7, with D maybe TRBD1 (6 bases). Deletions cut 6 bases from V and 3 bases from J, with 18 bases between. The CDR3 spans 15 residues. Germline V gene data show CDR1 as SGHAT and CDR2 as FQNNGV. CDR3 nucleotides: TGTGCCAGCAGGTCGCCGACAGGTAGTGTCTACGAGCAGTACTTC. Residues: CASRSPTGSVYEQYF.

The J gene is TRBJ2-2, the V gene TRBV6-5; D might be TRBD1 (6 bases). From germline, CDR1 is MNHEY and CDR2 SVGAGI. The CDR3 has 16 residues. With 2 bases removed from V and 4 bases from J, the gap between germline ends came to 14 bases. The CDR3 DNA reads as TGTGCCAGCAGTTACGTTACAGGGTTGCGCACCGGGGAGCTGTTTTTT. This translates into CASSYVTGLRTGELFF.

J is TRBJ2-7 and V is TRBV2; D possibly corresponds to TRBD1 (5 bases). V gave up 7 bases and J gave up 3 bases, with 13 bases separating them. The CDR3 totals 13 residues. CDR1 and CDR2 from the germline V gene are SNHLY and FYNNEI. CDR3 sequence: CASTGSTHYEQYF. CDR3 bases: TGTGCCAGCACAGGGTCCACACACTACGAGCAGTACTTC.

The J gene is TRBJ2-7, the V gene TRBV7-9, with a weak D call TRBD2 (6 bases). This CDR3 comprises 14 residues. V was cut by 5 bases and J by 0 bases, with 11 bases left in between. Per the germline V gene, CDR1 is SEHNR and CDR2 is FQNEAQ (reference sequence). CDR3 DNA sequence: TGTGCCAGCAGCCCGACGGGGGTCTCCTACGAGCAGTACTTC. It encodes CASSPTGVSYEQYF.

The chain couples TRBV6-2 or TRBV6-3 to TRBJ2-7; possible D gene TRBD2, 5 bases. Germline V lookup: CDR1 MNHEY, CDR2 SVGEGT. With 6 bases removed from V and 4 bases from J, the gap between germline ends came to 19 bases. The CDR3 has 15 amino acids. The CDR3: CASSSPRHRGYEQYF. The CDR3 nucleotides are TGTGCCAGCAGCTCCCCCCGACACCGAGGGTACGAGCAGTACTTC.

V is TRBV4-1 and J is TRBJ2-1, with a tentative D call TRBD1 (6 bases). CDR1 and CDR2 from the germline V gene are MGHRA and YSYEKL. V lost 1 base, J lost 10 bases, and 8 bases lay in between. The CDR3 spans 12 residues. The CDR3, as DNA: TGCGCCAGCAGCCAAGGGACAGCCGAGCAGTTCTTC. This encodes CASSQGTAEQFF.

The chain employs TRBV28 and TRBJ1-2, with D unresolved. Trimming cost V 1 base and J 5 bases, with 2 bases left between them. Germline-derived CDR1 and CDR2 are MDHEN and SYDVKM. The CDR3 has 11 amino acids. CDR3 region: CASSLSYGYTF. DNA of the CDR3: TGTGCCAGCAGTTTATCTTATGGCTACACCTTC.

In this sample, this clone turned up once. The DNA of the CDR3 is TGCGCCAGCAGCTTGGAGGGACAGCGGGACACTGAAGCTTTCTTT. Protein: CASSLEGQRDTEAFF. This chain links TRBV5-1 with TRBJ1-1; TRBD1 aligns across 7 bases. The V and J ends lost 0 bases and 3 bases, in that order; junction bases with no gene match: 5. CDR1 is SGHRS, CDR2 YFSETQ, per germline. The CDR3 runs 15 residues. Complete variable domain (other parts from reference TRBV5-1 and TRBJ1-1): KAGVTQTPRYLIKTRGQQVTLSCSPISGHRSVSWYQQTPGQGLQFLFEYFSETQRNKGNFPGRFSGRQFSNSRSEMNVSTLELGDSALYLCASSLEGQRDTEAFFGQGTRLTVV.

The chain links TRBV27 to TRBJ1-2; no firm D call. Trimming stripped 0 bases from V and 1 base from J, with 6 bases between. From germline, CDR1 is MNHEY and CDR2 SMNVEV (reference sequence). This CDR3 is built from 14 residues. Here the CDR3 DNA reads TGTGCCAGCAGTTTATCAGCGTTTAACTATGGCTACACCTTC. It encodes CASSLSAFNYGYTF.

The chain combines TRBV19 with TRBJ2-3; 8 nucleotides agree with TRBD2. The CDR3 has 15 amino acids. V lost 2 bases and J lost 6; bases outside the gene matches: 7. CDR1 and CDR2 (germline): LNHDA, SQIVND (reference sequence). CDR3 nucleotide sequence: TGTGCCAGTAGTATATATGCCCAGCGGGGGGATACGCAGTATTTT. It codes for CASSIYAQRGDTQYF.

The V and J genes are TRBV7-9 and TRBJ1-5, with D uncertain. Germline V gene lookup returns CDR1 SEHNR and CDR2 FQNEAQ (reference sequence). The CDR3 length is 15 residues. V was trimmed by 2 bases and J by 3 bases, leaving 11 bases between them. The DNA of the CDR3 is TGTGCCAGCAGCTTATCGTCGGAGAACAATCAGCCCCAGCATTTT. It is translated as CASSLSSENNQPQHF. The full variable domain, with the rest looked up from reference TRBV7-9 and TRBJ1-5, is DTGVSQNPRHKITKRGQNVTFRCDPISEHNRLYWYRQTLGQGPEFLTYFQNEAQLEKSRLLSDRFSAERPKGSFSTLEIQRTEQGDSAMYLCASSLSSENNQPQHFGDGTRLSIL.

This clone appeared a single time. The chain combines TRBV6-5 with TRBJ2-7, with unresolved D. The CDR3 contains 13 residues. V lost 4 bases and J 2 bases, leaving 9 bases between the germline ends. From germline, CDR1 is MNHEY and CDR2 SVGAGI. The CDR3 nucleotides are TGTGCCAGCAGTTTTCTAGGAACCTACGAGCAGTACTTC. Translation gives CASSFLGTYEQYF.

The chain links TRBV28 to TRBJ1-5; tentative D call: TRBD1 (5 bases). V lost 5 bases to trimming and J lost 4 bases, with 21 bases between them. The germline gives CDR1 MDHEN, CDR2 SYDVKM. The CDR3 runs 17 residues. The DNA for the CDR3 is TGTGCCAGCAGTAAAGGCGGGGGGGGAGGAGGGAATCAGCCCCAGCATTTT. It codes for CASSKGGGGGGNQPQHF.

This sequence joins TRBV4-2 and TRBJ2-4, with 8 bases identical to TRBD2. Germline V gene sequence: CDR1 LGHNA, CDR2 YNFKEQ. The CDR3 runs to 17 residues. Trimming cost V 0 bases and J 3 bases; bases outside gene matches: 7. CDR3 nucleotides: TGTGCCAGCAGCCAAGAGGTTAGCGGGGCGAACAAAAACATTCAGTACTTC. Amino acid sequence: CASSQEVSGANKNIQYF.